These 4 T cell receptor beta chains were all obtained from the same sample, sequenced in a study of cytomegalovirus exposure and HLA in healthy donors. A multiplex PCR was run with 60 Vbeta primers and 13 Jbeta primers. Libraries were prepared by immunoSEQ multiplex PCR; TCRdb keeps only in-frame clonotypes and omits some of them. This table holds about 200,000 clones, approximately 79% found once. Sequencing was done on a sample of PBMCs. The source is a girl aged 5-17 years in good health and CMV-seropositive.

This clone occurred once. In DNA form, the CDR3 reads TGTGCCAGCAGTGAACAGGCAGCCTCCTACGAGCAGTACTTC. Translating it yields CASSEQAASYEQYF. The chain recombines TRBV2 with TRBJ2-7, with D unresolved. Per germline, CDR1 SNHLY and CDR2 FYNNEI. Deletions cut 2 bases from V and 0 bases from J, with 8 bases between. CDR3 size: 14 residues.

V usage is TRBV6-1 and J usage is TRBJ2-7; 7 bases are a match to TRBD1. V lost 1 base and J lost 6; bases outside the gene matches: 6. CDR1 is MNHNS and CDR2 is SASEGT in the germline V gene. The CDR3 covers 14 residues. The DNA for the CDR3 is TGTGCCAGCAGTGAAGGGACAGGTTCAGGCGAGCAGTACTTC. As protein: CASSEGTGSGEQYF.

The gene calls are TRBV5-6 and TRBJ1-2; the match to TRBD1 covers 11 bases. CDR3 length: 14 residues. In germline, CDR1 is SGHDT, CDR2 YYEEEE. Trimming took 6 bases from V and 3 from J; bases not matched to a gene: 4. As DNA, the CDR3 is TGTGCCAGCAATGGACAGGGGGCTGACTATGGCTACACCTTC. The encoded protein is CASNGQGADYGYTF.

The chain has TRBV5-4 and TRBJ2-1; 9 bases align to TRBD2. The CDR3 is 16 amino acids. Germline V gene data show CDR1 as SGHNT and CDR2 as YYREEE (reference sequence). Germline trimming cut 5 bases from V and 0 bases from J; bases unmatched to any gene: 6. The DNA of the CDR3 is TGTGCCAGCAGGGACCAAGCGGGGGGCTCCTACAATGAGCAGTTCTTC. Protein product: CASRDQAGGSYNEQFF.